The 21 T cell receptor beta chains in this list originate from one sample, sequenced in a study of blood T cell repertoires in COVID-19. Generated by immunoSEQ multiplex PCR, the TCRdb table keeps only in-frame clones and is missing some. The sample consists of approximately 170,000 clones, approximately 77% of them appearing once. Input material: peripheral blood. These receptors were taken from a woman of 80 years or more with active or convalescent COVID-19.

This chain joins TRBV7-3 and TRBJ2-1; TRBD1 aligns across 8 bases. The length of the CDR3 is 15 residues. Trimming at V came to 5 bases and at J to 6 bases, leaving 9 bases not matched to a gene. Germline loops: CDR1 SGHTA, CDR2 FQGTGA. In DNA, the CDR3 is TGTGCCAGCAGCCCCCCGGGCGGGACAGGCAATGAGCAGTTCTTC. Protein: CASSPPGGTGNEQFF.

The rearrangement uses TRBV11-2 and TRBJ1-2; D remains unclear. The germline V gene has CDR1 SGHAT and CDR2 FQNNGV. The CDR3 loop spans 15 amino acids. V was pared by 1 base and J by 4 bases, with 13 bases between. CDR3 DNA: TGTGCCAGCAGCTTAGCGGGAGCGGGAACCTATGGCTACACCTTC. Amino acids: CASSLAGAGTYGYTF.

Note on this clone: A junction end diverges from the germline sequence, so it may reflect a read error. Other DNA sequences within the sample encode an identical CDR3. The chain carries TRBV18 and TRBJ1-5; D may be TRBD1 (6 bases). CDR1 and CDR2 (germline): KGHSH, LQKENI. CDR3 length: 14 amino acids. CDR3 nucleotide sequence: TGTGCCAGCTCACAACAGGGACAAGATCAGCCTCAGCATTTT. Translation: CASSQQGQDQPQHF.

This clone was detected only a few times. The rearrangement uses TRBV7-8 and TRBJ1-5; D call uncertain. The length of the CDR3 is 15 residues. From germline, CDR1 is SGHVS and CDR2 FQNEAQ. Trimming cost V 4 bases and J 0 bases, with 10 bases left between them. In DNA, the CDR3 is TGTGCCAGCAGCTCCACAGATTATAGCAATCAGCCCCAGCATTTT. Its protein is CASSSTDYSNQPQHF. The variable domain in full, with the rest retrieved from reference TRBV7-8 and TRBJ1-5, is GAGVSQSPRYKVAKRGQDVALRCDPISGHVSLFWYQQALGQGPEFLTYFQNEAQLDKSGLPSDRFFAERPEGSVSTLKIQRTQQEDSAVYLCASSSTDYSNQPQHFGDGTRLSIL.

This clone appeared a few times. The V gene is TRBV4-2, the J gene TRBJ1-6, with a weak D call TRBD1 (5 bases). CDR3 size: 15 residues. V shed 0 bases and J shed 5 bases, with 8 bases lying between them. CDR1 and CDR2 (germline): LGHNA, YNFKEQ. The CDR3 sequence: CASSQDRQNNSPLHF. The CDR3, as DNA: TGTGCCAGCAGCCAAGATCGACAGAATAATTCACCCCTCCACTTT.

The chain combines TRBV28 with TRBJ2-2; 9 bases line up with TRBD2. Trimming removed 3 bases from V and 0 bases from J; junction bases left unmatched: 5. The CDR3 has 17 amino acids. Germline V gene lookup returns CDR1 MDHEN and CDR2 SYDVKM. The chain's CDR3 is CASSFGLATSNTGELFF. The CDR3 DNA reads TGTGCCAGCAGTTTTGGACTAGCGACATCGAACACCGGGGAGCTGTTTTTT.

The chain uses TRBV5-4 and TRBJ2-5, with TRBD1 matching over 12 bases. V was clipped by 4 bases and J by 5 bases; unmatched bases: 9. This CDR3 contains 16 residues. Germline lookup yields CDR1 SGHNT and CDR2 YYREEE (reference sequence). The CDR3 DNA reads TGTGCCAGCAGCCCCGGGACAGGGGGCATTGGGGAGACCCAGTACTTC. This encodes CASSPGTGGIGETQYF. Full variable domain (outside the CDR3, taken from reference TRBV5-4 and TRBJ2-5): ETGVTQSPTHLIKTRGQQVTLRCSSQSGHNTVSWYQQALGQGPQFIFQYYREEENGRGNFPPRFSGLQFPNYSSELNVNALELDDSALYLCASSPGTGGIGETQYFGPGTRLLVL.

The chain uses TRBV2 and TRBJ1-3; TRBD1 might be the D (6 bases). Germline V gene lookup returns CDR1 SNHLY and CDR2 FYNNEI. V gave up 3 bases and J gave up 0 bases, with 15 bases separating them. The CDR3 has 17 amino acids. CDR3 DNA: TGTGCCAGCAGTGAGACCATGACAGGCCTCTCTGGAAACACCATATATTTT. This codes for CASSETMTGLSGNTIYF.

The chain uses TRBV9 and TRBJ1-2; a weak D match, TRBD1 (5 bases). Germline values: CDR1 SGDLS, CDR2 YYNGEE. The CDR3 runs to 15 residues. V shed 0 bases and J shed 5 bases, with 14 bases lying between them. CDR3 protein: CASSVGLNGGYGYTF. In DNA, the CDR3 is TGTGCCAGCAGCGTAGGATTAAATGGGGGGTATGGCTACACCTTC.

The chain has TRBV12-3 or TRBV12-4 and TRBJ1-1, with 10 bases fitting TRBD1. Germline trimming cut 6 bases from V and 6 bases from J; bases unmatched to any gene: 4. The CDR3 has 13 amino acids. CDR3 nucleotides: TGTGCCAGCAGCCCAGGGACAGGGGCTGAAGCTTTCTTT. As protein: CASSPGTGAEAFF.

CDR3 loop: CASFTTGGGTEAFF. CDR3 nucleotide sequence: TGTGCCAGCTTCACCACGGGGGGGGGCACTGAAGCTTTCTTT. The chain couples TRBV28 to TRBJ1-1; D might be TRBD1 (5 bases). Trimming removed 8 bases from V and 4 bases from J, with 17 bases in between. Germline-derived CDR1 and CDR2 are MDHEN and SYDVKM. CDR3 length: 14 amino acids.

CDR3 bases: TGTGCCAGTAGTATCCCCCTAAGCACTGAAGCTTTCTTT. Its protein is CASSIPLSTEAFF. V usage is TRBV19 and J usage is TRBJ1-1; D is unclear. Trimming pared 3 bases from V and 4 bases from J, leaving 9 bases between. CDR1 and CDR2 from the germline V gene are LNHDA and SQIVND (reference sequence). The CDR3 runs 13 residues. Together with reference TRBV19 and TRBJ1-1, the CDR3 gives the full variable domain: DGGITQSPKYLFRKEGQNVTLSCEQNLNHDAMYWYRQDPGQGLRLIYYSQIVNDFQKGDIAEGYSVSREKKESFPLTVTSAQKNPTAFYLCASSIPLSTEAFFGQGTRLTVV.

The V gene is TRBV6-5, the J gene TRBJ1-1; no reliable D call. CDR3 size: 13 residues. Trimming shortened V by 6 bases and J by 7 bases, and 15 bases separated the two germline ends. Germline CDR1 MNHEY, CDR2 SVGAGI. The CDR3 region has the DNA TGTGCCAGCAGGGACGCGGGTGGCGGTGAAGCTTTCTTT. Amino acid sequence: CASRDAGGGEAFF.

This clone occurred once. The gene calls are TRBV2 and TRBJ1-1; 9 bases are shared with TRBD1. V gave up 6 bases and J gave up 4 bases; unmatched junction bases: 3. The CDR3 consists of 13 residues. Germline-derived CDR1 and CDR2 are SNHLY and FYNNEI. CDR3 sequence: CASRGQGGTEAFF. In DNA form, the CDR3 reads TGTGCCAGCAGGGGACAGGGTGGCACTGAAGCTTTCTTT.

The chain recombines TRBV30 with TRBJ1-5, with D possibly being TRBD1 (6 bases). From germline, CDR1 is GTSNPN and CDR2 SVGIG (reference sequence). The V end was cut by 0 bases, the J end by 2 bases, with 11 bases between. This CDR3 is built from 15 residues. CDR3: CAWSVQGIRNQPQHF. Written as DNA, the CDR3 is TGTGCCTGGAGTGTACAGGGAATACGCAATCAGCCCCAGCATTTT.

The chain links TRBV27 to TRBJ1-2; 7 bases align to TRBD1. The CDR3 is made up of 15 amino acids. Looked up from germline, CDR1 is MNHEY and CDR2 is SMNVEV (reference sequence). Losses at the gene ends were 5 bases for V and 1 base for J; bases not matched to a gene: 7. In DNA, the CDR3 is TGTGCCAGCAGTCGTACAGGGGCCCTTAACTATGGCTACACCTTC. As protein: CASSRTGALNYGYTF.

This chain connects TRBV19 to TRBJ2-3; TRBD2 might be the D (5 bases). The CDR3 runs to 13 residues. Germline V gene data show CDR1 as LNHDA and CDR2 as SQIVND (reference sequence). With 4 bases removed from V and 8 bases from J, the gap between germline ends came to 13 bases. The CDR3 region has the DNA TGTGCCAGTAGTACGACTACCCCCGGTACGCAGTATTTT. Encoded protein: CASSTTTPGTQYF.

This clone has more than one count but fewer than ten. The chain joins TRBV27 to TRBJ2-7, with 7 nucleotides matching TRBD2. Germline V lookup: CDR1 MNHEY, CDR2 SMNVEV (reference sequence). The V gene end was trimmed by 1 base and the J gene end by 5 bases; junction bases not matched to a gene: 8. The CDR3 has 15 residues. The CDR3 here is CASSLFAGVSNEQYF. CDR3 sequence (DNA): TGTGCCAGCAGTTTATTTGCGGGAGTTTCCAACGAGCAGTACTTC.

This chain connects TRBV24-1 to TRBJ1-4; 9 bases are a match to TRBD1. Germline assignment: CDR1 KGHDR and CDR2 SFDVKD. This CDR3 spans 15 amino acids. V dropped 8 bases and J dropped 3; count of bases not matched to a gene: 6. CDR3 loop: CATTGQGRANEKLFF. The CDR3 DNA reads TGTGCCACCACAGGACAGGGGAGGGCTAATGAAAAACTGTTTTTT.

The V call is TRBV11-3, the J call TRBJ2-1, with a weak D call TRBD2 (6 bases). The CDR3 runs to 14 residues. Germline CDR1 reads SGHNT; CDR2 reads YENEEA. The V and J ends lost 3 bases and 4 bases respectively, with 10 bases between them. The CDR3 nucleotides read TGTGCCAGCAGCTTGGTGGGAGGTTACAATGAGCAGTTCTTC. This sequence encodes CASSLVGGYNEQFF.

The chain carries TRBV2 and TRBJ1-2; TRBD1 agrees at 12 bases. Germline-derived CDR1 and CDR2 are SNHLY and FYNNEI. This CDR3 is 17 amino acids long. V lost 6 bases and J lost 4; bases outside the gene matches: 12. In DNA, the CDR3 is TGTGCCAGCAGGATCCGGGACAGGGGGCGCTGGGTCTATGGCTACACCTTC. It is translated as CASRIRDRGRWVYGYTF.